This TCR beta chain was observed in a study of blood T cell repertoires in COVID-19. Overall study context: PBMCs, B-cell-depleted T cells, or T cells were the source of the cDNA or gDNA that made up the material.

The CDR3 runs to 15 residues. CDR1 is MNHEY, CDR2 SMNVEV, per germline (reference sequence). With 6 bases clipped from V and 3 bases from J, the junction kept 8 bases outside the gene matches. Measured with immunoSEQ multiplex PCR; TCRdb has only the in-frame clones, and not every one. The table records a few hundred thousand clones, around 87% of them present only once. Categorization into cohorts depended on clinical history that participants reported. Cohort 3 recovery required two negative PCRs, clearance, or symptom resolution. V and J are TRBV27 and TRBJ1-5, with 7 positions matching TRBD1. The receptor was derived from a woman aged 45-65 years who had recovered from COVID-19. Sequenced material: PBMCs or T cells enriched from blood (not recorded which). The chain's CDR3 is CASRDREALNQPQHF. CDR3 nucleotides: TGTGCCAGCAGAGACAGGGAGGCCCTCAATCAGCCCCAGCATTTT.